The 12 T cell receptor beta chains listed next were all sequenced from one sample in a study of shared clonotypes between healthy human individuals. The method was immunoSEQ multiplex PCR; TCRdb's version includes in-frame clones alone and lacks a portion of them. The profile shows about 2 million clones, over 85% of them singletons. The specimen was naive CD4+ T cells sorted from blood. Subset in this sample: CD45RA+ positively selected. The source of these receptors is a man younger than 35 in good health.

V gene TRBV27 combines with J gene TRBJ2-5; 7 bases agree with TRBD1. V was pared by 4 bases and J by 0 bases, with 5 bases of the junction left unmatched. The germline V gene encodes CDR1 MNHEY and CDR2 SMNVEV (reference sequence). This CDR3 region has 15 residues. The CDR3 DNA follows: TGTGCCAGCAGTTCGGGACAGTTGTACCAAGAGACCCAGTACTTC. This gives the protein CASSSGQLYQETQYF.

The chain recombines TRBV5-1 with TRBJ2-7; D may be TRBD2 (6 bases). Trimming took off 5 bases at V and 7 bases at J, with 10 bases between the two ends. Per germline, CDR1 SGHRS and CDR2 YFSETQ. CDR3 length: 11 residues. CDR3 nucleotide sequence: TGCGCCAGCAGGGAGGGGCTTGAGCAGTACTTC. Amino acids: CASREGLEQYF.

Note on this clone: Other DNA sequences in this specimen translate into the identical CDR3. This chain connects TRBV6-5 to TRBJ2-3; the D gene is possibly TRBD1 (6 bases). V dropped 0 bases and J dropped 0 bases, with 7 bases sitting between them. CDR1 and CDR2 from the germline V gene are MNHEY and SVGAGI. The CDR3 sequence is 15 residues long. The CDR3 DNA sequence: TGTGCCAGCAGTTACTCAGGACAGAGCACAGATACGCAGTATTTT. It encodes CASSYSGQSTDTQYF.

The rearrangement joins TRBV7-9 to TRBJ2-3; a weak D match, TRBD2 (6 bases). CDR1 is SEHNR, CDR2 FQNEAQ, per germline (reference sequence). V was trimmed by 1 base and J by 4 bases, leaving 12 bases between them. The CDR3 length is 15 residues. CDR3 loop: CASSLDGTGADTQYF. The DNA for the CDR3 is TGTGCCAGCAGCTTAGATGGGACGGGGGCAGATACGCAGTATTTT. The full variable domain, with the rest looked up from reference TRBV7-9 and TRBJ2-3, is DTGVSQNPRHKITKRGQNVTFRCDPISEHNRLYWYRQTLGQGPEFLTYFQNEAQLEKSRLLSDRFSAERPKGSFSTLEIQRTEQGDSAMYLCASSLDGTGADTQYFGPGTRLTVL.

The chain joins TRBV9 to TRBJ2-5, with unresolved D. The V gene lost 0 bases and the J gene lost 2 bases, with 11 bases spanning the gap. There are 15 residues in the CDR3. Germline CDR1 and CDR2: SGDLS and YYNGEE. In DNA form, the CDR3 reads TGTGCCAGCAGCGTAGGCTCCTACCCTCAAGAGACCCAGTACTTC. Its translation: CASSVGSYPQETQYF.

The chain couples TRBV5-6 to TRBJ2-1; TRBD2 agrees at 8 bases. Losses at the gene ends were 4 bases for V and 7 bases for J; bases not matched to a gene: 7. CDR1 is SGHDT, CDR2 YYEEEE, per germline. This CDR3 contains 14 residues. The CDR3 DNA follows: TGTGCCAGCAGCCTCCTTAGCGGGGATAATGAGCAGTTCTTC. Its translation: CASSLLSGDNEQFF.

A single count supports this clone. This sequence joins TRBV10-3 and TRBJ2-1, with no clear D. Trimming took 0 bases from V and 9 from J, leaving 9 bases between them. Germline V gene data show CDR1 as ENHRY and CDR2 as SYGVKD. The length of the CDR3 is 13 residues. DNA of the CDR3: TGTGCCATCAGTGAGTCGATGATAACTGAGCAGTTCTTC. It is translated as CAISESMITEQFF.

Comment on this clone: Compared with germline, one end of the junction differs, possibly owing to a read error. The genes are TRBV29-1 and TRBJ1-2; maybe TRBD1 (6 bases). There are 12 residues in the CDR3. The V gene's germline CDR1 is SQVTM and CDR2 ANQGSEA. The CDR3, as DNA: TGCAGCGTTGAAGGGGGCAAGGGGGACACCTCCTTC. This translates into CSVEGGKGDTSF.

On this clone: Compared with germline, one end of the junction differs, possibly owing to a read error. This sequence joins TRBV7-7 and TRBJ1-4; 9 nucleotides align to TRBD1. The CDR3 spans 15 residues. From germline, CDR1 is SSHAT and CDR2 FNYEAQ (reference sequence). CDR3 bases: TGTGCTAGCAGCTTAGGGACAGGGCGGAGTGAAAAACTGTTTTTT. It codes for CASSLGTGRSEKLFF.

This clone was found many times. This sample also contains other DNA sequences that code for the same CDR3. The rearrangement joins TRBV11-2 to TRBJ1-2; unclear D gene. Trimming removed 8 bases at V and 5 bases at J, with 18 bases between. The length of the CDR3 is 14 residues. CDR1 and CDR2 (germline): SGHAT, FQNNGV. This chain's CDR3 is CASGLQEGVYGYTF. CDR3 nucleotides: TGTGCCAGCGGCCTCCAAGAGGGTGTTTATGGCTACACCTTC.

Of note for this clone: One junction end disagrees with the germline gene, perhaps due to a read error. The chain employs TRBV7-7 and TRBJ2-1; 7 nucleotides match TRBD1. Germline V gene lookup returns CDR1 SSHAT and CDR2 FNYEAQ (reference sequence). The CDR3 consists of 14 residues. The chain's CDR3 is CASSLSLQGHEQFF. DNA for the CDR3: TGTGCTAGCAGCTTATCACTACAGGGGCATGAGCAGTTCTTC.

The V call is TRBV5-6, the J call TRBJ2-4, with 11 nucleotides matching TRBD1. J gave up 7 bases and V 2 bases, and 11 bases lay outside the gene matches. Germline V gene sequence: CDR1 SGHDT, CDR2 YYEEEE. The CDR3 is 17 residues long. The CDR3 reads CASSLGQGAFLRNIQYF. CDR3 DNA sequence: TGTGCCAGCAGCTTAGGACAGGGGGCTTTTTTACGGAACATTCAGTACTTC.